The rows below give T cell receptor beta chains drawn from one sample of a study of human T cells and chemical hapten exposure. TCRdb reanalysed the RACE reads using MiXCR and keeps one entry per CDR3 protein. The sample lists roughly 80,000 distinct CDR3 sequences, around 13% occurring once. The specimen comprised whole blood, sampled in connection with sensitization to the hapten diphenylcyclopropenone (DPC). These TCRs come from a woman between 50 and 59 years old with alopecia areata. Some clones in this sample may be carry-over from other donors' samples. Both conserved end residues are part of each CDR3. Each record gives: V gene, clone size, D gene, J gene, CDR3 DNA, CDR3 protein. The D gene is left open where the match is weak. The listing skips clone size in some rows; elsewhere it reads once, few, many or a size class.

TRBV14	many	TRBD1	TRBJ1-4	TGTGCCAGCAGCCAAGGAGGGACAGGGGGCTCTGGTGAAAAACTGTTTTTT	CASSQGGTGGSGEKLFF
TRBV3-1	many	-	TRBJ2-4	TGTGCCAGCGGCGGGACTGTCAAAAACATTCAGTACTTC	CASGGTVKNIQYF
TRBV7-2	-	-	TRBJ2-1	TGTGCCAGCAGCTTAGTTAGGGACAATGAGCAGTTCTTC	CASSLVRDNEQFF
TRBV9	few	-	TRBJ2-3	TGTGCCAGCAGCAGGGGCGGGAGCACAGATACGCAGTATTTT	CASSRGGSTDTQYF
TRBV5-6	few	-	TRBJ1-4	TGTGCCAGCAGCTTCGCAACTAATGAAAAACTGTTTTTT	CASSFATNEKLFF
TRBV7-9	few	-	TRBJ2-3	TGTGCCAGCAGCTTTGGTATCCAACCCAAAGCCACAGATACGCAGTATTTT	CASSFGIQPKATDTQYF
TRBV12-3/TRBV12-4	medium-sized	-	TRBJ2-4	TGTGCCAGCAGTACCGAAGGGGTAGCCAAAAACATTCAGTACTTC	CASSTEGVAKNIQYF
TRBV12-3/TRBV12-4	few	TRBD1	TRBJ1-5	TGTGCCAGCAGTTTAGAGACAGGGGTTAATCAGCCCCAGCATTTT	CASSLETGVNQPQHF
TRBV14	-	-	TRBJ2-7	TGTGCCAGCAGCCAGTTCCAGGGGAACGAGCAGTACTTC	CASSQFQGNEQYF
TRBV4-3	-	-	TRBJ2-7	TGCGCCAGCAGCCAAGAGGGGCAGGGGAACTACGAGCAGTACTTC	CASSQEGQGNYEQYF
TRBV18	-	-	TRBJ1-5	TGTGCCAGCTCACCAACCACAGGGCAAGGACAGCCCCTGCATTTT	CASSPTTGQGQPLHF
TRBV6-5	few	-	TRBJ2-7	TGTGCCAGCAGTTACAGCGGGACAGCCTCCTACGAGCAGTACTTC	CASSYSGTASYEQYF
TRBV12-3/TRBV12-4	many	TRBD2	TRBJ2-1	TGTGCCAGCAGCCCCCCAAAAGCGGGAGGGCCGATCTTC	CASSPPKAGGPIF
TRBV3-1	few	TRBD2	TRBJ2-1	TGTGCCAGCAGCCACGACGGACTAGCGGGAACGAGGGAGGAGTTCTTC	CASSHDGLAGTREEFF
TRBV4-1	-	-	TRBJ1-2	TGCGCCAGCAGCCAGAACGCTGCCACGGACTATGGCTACACCTTC	CASSQNAATDYGYTF
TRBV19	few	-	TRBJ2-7	TGTGCCAGTAGTATATCTAGGGGATACGAGCAGTACTTC	CASSISRGYEQYF
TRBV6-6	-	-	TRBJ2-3	TGTGCCAGCAGTTACTCGACTGCCTCCCCTTGGCAGTATTTT	CASSYSTASPWQYF
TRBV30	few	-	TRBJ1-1	TGTGCCTTTACCCCAGGGTATACTGAAGCTTTCTTT	CAFTPGYTEAFF
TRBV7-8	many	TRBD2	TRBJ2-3	TGTGCCAGCACACTAGCGGGAGGCACAGATACGCAGTATTTT	CASTLAGGTDTQYF
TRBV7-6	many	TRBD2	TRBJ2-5	TGTGCCAGCAGCCGCCTCGGGGGGGGAGAGACCCAGTACTTC	CASSRLGGGETQYF
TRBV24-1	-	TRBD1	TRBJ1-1	TGTGCCACCAGTGACAGCCGGACAGGGAGAAACACTGAAGCTTTCTTT	CATSDSRTGRNTEAFF
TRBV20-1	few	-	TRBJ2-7	TGCAGTGCCCCTAGGGGGGCCGTCGAGCAGTACTTC	CSAPRGAVEQYF
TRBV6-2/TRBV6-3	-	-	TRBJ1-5	TGTGCCAGCAGTTATCGCCGAGGCAATCAGCCCCAGCATTTT	CASSYRRGNQPQHF
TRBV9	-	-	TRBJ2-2	TGTGCCAGCAGCGTAGCGTTAACGTCTGGCGGGGAGCTGTTTTTT	CASSVALTSGGELFF
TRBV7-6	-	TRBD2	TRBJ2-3	TGTGCCAGCAGGACCGGGGGGGATACGCAGTATTTT	CASRTGGDTQYF
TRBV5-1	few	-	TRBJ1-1	TGCGCCAGCAGCTTGTGGGGGACAAAAGCTGAAGCTTTCTTT	CASSLWGTKAEAFF
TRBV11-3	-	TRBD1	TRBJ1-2	TGTGCCAGCAGCTTACTCCGGACAGGGGGTAGAATTCACTATGGCTACACCTTC	CASSLLRTGGRIHYGYTF
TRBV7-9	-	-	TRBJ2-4	TGTGCCAGCAGCTTAGCGGGGGACTGGACCCTTCAGTACTTC	CASSLAGDWTLQYF
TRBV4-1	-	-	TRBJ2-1	TGCGCCAGCAGCCTGGCGAGGACTACCTACAATGAGCAGTTCTTC	CASSLARTTYNEQFF
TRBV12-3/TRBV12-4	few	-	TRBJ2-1	TGTGCCAGCACGATGGCGGGACGGAGGGGTAACTACAATGAGCAGTTCTTC	CASTMAGRRGNYNEQFF
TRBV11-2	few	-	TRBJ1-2	TGTGCCAGCAGCCCAGGGGCCGGGGACTATGGCTACACCTTC	CASSPGAGDYGYTF
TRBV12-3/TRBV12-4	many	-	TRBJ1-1	TGTGCCAGCAGTTTCCGGGCCGGGAAGACTGAAGCTTTCTTT	CASSFRAGKTEAFF
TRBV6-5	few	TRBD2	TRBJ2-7	TGTGCCAGCAGTTACTCTAGCGGGAGTTCCTACGAGCAGTACTTC	CASSYSSGSSYEQYF
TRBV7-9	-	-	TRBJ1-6	TGTGCCAGCGGGGGTCAGGGCCGCTCACCCCTCCACTTT	CASGGQGRSPLHF
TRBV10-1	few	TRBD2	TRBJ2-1	TGCGCCAGCAGTGAGTCGAAAGGTAGCGGGACCTACAATGAGCAGTTCTTC	CASSESKGSGTYNEQFF
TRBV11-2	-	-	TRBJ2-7	TGTGCCAGCAGCTTAGGCCACCGGGACACCTCCTACGAGCAGTACTTC	CASSLGHRDTSYEQYF
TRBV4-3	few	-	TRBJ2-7	TGCGCCAGCAGCCAAGGTTCTGGGGGTTGGTACGAGCAGTACTTC	CASSQGSGGWYEQYF